This T cell receptor (beta chain) comes out of a study of shared T cell receptors in the human thymus. Libraries were prepared by immunoSEQ multiplex PCR; TCRdb keeps only in-frame clonotypes and omits some of them. Seen here are about 380,000 clones, more than 85% observed once, and the top ten hold approximately 0.018%. Trimming at V came to 8 bases and at J to 3 bases, leaving 13 bases not matched to a gene. The CDR3 contains 15 residues. The receptor was isolated from a human donor. The chain is built from TRBV23-1 and TRBJ2-7, with TRBD2 matching over 7 bases. TRBV23-1 is assigned to the ORF class and has an uncertain function. Sequenced sample: thymocytes. CDR3 region: CASVDSWEGGYEQYF. The CDR3 coding sequence is TGCGCCAGCGTAGACTCCTGGGAGGGCGGCTACGAGCAGTACTTC.